A selection of T cell receptor beta chains follows, all from one sample in a study of blood T cell repertoires in COVID-19. The table came from immunoSEQ multiplex PCR; TCRdb's copy has only in-frame clones and leaves some out. Found here are approximately 35,000 clones, about 87% of them singletons; the top ten hold 11% to 15%. Specimen: peripheral blood. Receptors were obtained from a man aged 55 to 70 with active COVID-19. Each CDR3 is given with its conserved first and last residue. A D gene is named only where the DNA matches it firmly. A row's size may be missing; if present it is once, few, many or a size class.

D gene	J gene	V gene	clone size	CDR3 DNA	CDR3 protein
TRBD2	TRBJ2-7	TRBV29-1	NA	TGCAGCGTCCGACGCGGGAGAAACTACGAGCAGTACTTC	CSVRRGRNYEQYF
TRBD2	TRBJ2-7	TRBV18	NA	TGTGCCAGCTCACCACCTAGGGCGGGAGGGTACGAGCAGTACTTC	CASSPPRAGGYEQYF
TRBD2	TRBJ2-3	TRBV5-4	NA	TGTGCCAGCAGCTTTAGCGGGAGTGGGGCCGATACGCAGTATTTT	CASSFSGSGADTQYF
NA	TRBJ1-5	TRBV30	NA	TGTGCCTGGGGGGAGCGAAATCAGCCCCAGCATTTT	CAWGERNQPQHF
NA	TRBJ2-1	TRBV6-1	NA	TGTGCCAGCAGTGACCCAGCGACCAATGAGCAGTTCTTC	CASSDPATNEQFF
TRBD1	TRBJ2-7	TRBV7-8	NA	TGTGCCAGCAGCTTAGTCGTCAGGGGGCACGAGCAGTACTTC	CASSLVVRGHEQYF
NA	TRBJ2-5	TRBV21-1	NA	TGTGCCAGCAGCAGATTCGGGACTGACCAAGAGACCCAGTACTTC	CASSRFGTDQETQYF
TRBD1	TRBJ2-5	TRBV28	NA	TGTGCCAGCAGTTTAGGGGGCAGGGGGTCCCAAGAGACCCAGTACTTC	CASSLGGRGSQETQYF
TRBD2	TRBJ2-3	TRBV18	NA	TGTGCCAGCTCATCTGAGACTAGCGGCACAGATACGCAGTATTTT	CASSSETSGTDTQYF
NA	TRBJ1-2	TRBV11-2	NA	TGTGCCAGCAGCTTAGCCGCCGGGGGGAGAGCTAACTATGGCTACACCTTC	CASSLAAGGRANYGYTF
NA	TRBJ2-5	TRBV7-2	few	TGTGCCAGCAGCTTAGATTTGGGGTCAGGGGAGACCCAGTACTTC	CASSLDLGSGETQYF
TRBD2	TRBJ2-5	TRBV18	NA	TGTGCCAGCTCACCCCCCGGGGGGACCCCGGGAAAGACCCAGTACTTC	CASSPPGGTPGKTQYF
TRBD2	TRBJ2-7	TRBV5-4	NA	TGTGCCAGCAGCTTGGACGCTAGCGGGACAACCTACGAGCAGTACTTC	CASSLDASGTTYEQYF
NA	TRBJ1-5	TRBV7-2	few	TGTGCCAGCAGCTTAGCAGCGGAGCCCAATCAGCCCCAGCATTTT	CASSLAAEPNQPQHF
NA	TRBJ2-7	TRBV4-1	NA	TGCGCCAGCAGCCTTCGGGACGAGCAGTACTTC	CASSLRDEQYF
TRBD2	TRBJ2-7	TRBV28	once	TGTGCCAGCAGTCCTCGCCGGCGGGAGGTGCGGGAGCAGTACTTC	CASSPRRREVREQYF
TRBD2	TRBJ2-3	TRBV19	NA	TGTGCCAGTAGTACCCCCCGGACTAGCGGGGGATACCCCTTTCGCACAGATACGCAGTATTTT	CASSTPRTSGGYPFRTDTQYF
TRBD2	TRBJ2-7	TRBV6-5	NA	TGTGCCAGCAGTTACGGACTAGCGGGACCCGAGCAGTACTTC	CASSYGLAGPEQYF
NA	TRBJ1-2	TRBV28	NA	TGTGCCAGCAGTGGACTTGTCGGCTACACCTTC	CASSGLVGYTF
NA	TRBJ2-7	TRBV18	NA	TGTGCCAGCTCACCGCCAGCGAGCTACGAGCAGTACTTC	CASSPPASYEQYF
NA	TRBJ2-7	TRBV7-9	NA	TGTGCCAGCAGCTTAGGAGGGTTGCTCTACGAGCAGTACTTC	CASSLGGLLYEQYF
NA	TRBJ2-7	TRBV6-5	NA	TGTGCCAGCAGTTACCATGGGACTTTAACTTACGAGCAGTACTTC	CASSYHGTLTYEQYF
NA	TRBJ2-7	TRBV10-2	NA	TGCGCCAGCAGTGAGTACGCGCAGGGGGGAAACGAGCAGTACTTC	CASSEYAQGGNEQYF
TRBD2	TRBJ2-1	TRBV19	NA	TGTGCCAGTAGGACGGGACTAGCGGGAGGATACTACAATGAGCAGTTCTTC	CASRTGLAGGYYNEQFF
NA	TRBJ1-2	TRBV19	NA	TGTGCCAGTAGTATTGGGGCAGGGGCGGATGGCTACACCTTC	CASSIGAGADGYTF
TRBD1	TRBJ2-7	TRBV6-5	NA	TGTGCCAGCAGGGGACAGGGACCCTCGGGGGAGCAGTACTTC	CASRGQGPSGEQYF
TRBD2	TRBJ2-3	TRBV11-3	NA	TGTGCCAGCAGCTTCGGACTAGCGGGAGAGGGAGATACGCAGTATTTT	CASSFGLAGEGDTQYF
NA	TRBJ2-7	TRBV19	few	TGTGCCAGTAGACAAACTACATCGGTCTCCTACGAGCAGTACTTC	CASRQTTSVSYEQYF
TRBD2	TRBJ2-3	TRBV27	NA	TGTGCCAGCAGTATACGAGTGACTAGCGGAAACTCAGATACGCAGTATTTT	CASSIRVTSGNSDTQYF
TRBD2	TRBJ2-3	TRBV20-1	NA	TGCAGTGCTAGTTACGGGACTAGCGGGATCGGCGCAGATACGCAGTATTTT	CSASYGTSGIGADTQYF
TRBD2	TRBJ2-3	TRBV2	NA	TGTGCCAGCAGACTAGCGGGAGGCACAGATACGCAGTATTTT	CASRLAGGTDTQYF
TRBD1	TRBJ2-1	TRBV19	NA	TGTGCCAGTAGGCGCCGGGACAGGGGGAGCTCCTACAATGAGCAGTTCTTC	CASRRRDRGSSYNEQFF
TRBD2	TRBJ2-2	TRBV4-1	NA	TGCGCCAGCAGCCAAGGGCTAGCGGGAGTAAGAGGGGAGCTGTTTTTT	CASSQGLAGVRGELFF
NA	TRBJ2-5	TRBV2	NA	TGTGCCAGCAGGAAAAACCAATGGGACTCTCAAGAGACCCAGTACTTC	CASRKNQWDSQETQYF
TRBD2	TRBJ2-7	TRBV6-5	once	TGTGCCAGCAGACTGACTAGCGGAACCTACGAGCAGTACTTC	CASRLTSGTYEQYF
TRBD2	TRBJ2-2	TRBV7-8	NA	TGTGCCAGCAGCTTAGCGCTGGGACTAGCGGGAGGCACGAACACCGGGGAGCTGTTTTTT	CASSLALGLAGGTNTGELFF
TRBD1	TRBJ1-5	TRBV2	few	TGTGCCAGCAGGGGACAGGGTAACAATCAGCCCCAGCATTTT	CASRGQGNNQPQHF
TRBD1	TRBJ2-7	TRBV7-2	NA	TGTGCCAGCAGCTTAGCGATGGGACAGGTCTCCCAGGAGCAGTACTTC	CASSLAMGQVSQEQYF
TRBD1	TRBJ2-6	TRBV28	NA	TGTGCCAGCAGTCCCGGACAGGGGGCGCCCGGGGCCAACGTCCTGACTTTC	CASSPGQGAPGANVLTF
TRBD1	TRBJ2-7	TRBV6-5	NA	TGTGCCAGCAGTTATAAGGCGACAGGGGGGCCCAACGAGCAGTACTTC	CASSYKATGGPNEQYF
TRBD2	TRBJ2-5	TRBV15	NA	TGTGCCACCAGCAGAGGAGGGGGTAGCGGGAGTGCCCAAGAGACCCAGTACTTC	CATSRGGGSGSAQETQYF
TRBD2	TRBJ2-6	TRBV10-1	NA	TGCGCCAGCAGCGGGGGGGCTGGGGCCAACGTCCTGACTTTC	CASSGGAGANVLTF
TRBD2	TRBJ2-1	TRBV6-5	NA	TGTGCCAGCAGTTATTTAGCGGGAGGGTACAATGAGCAGTTCTTC	CASSYLAGGYNEQFF
NA	TRBJ2-2	TRBV20-1	NA	TGCAGTGCTAGTGCCTCTGGGCGGGGCCGGGGCACCGGGGAGCTGTTTTTT	CSASASGRGRGTGELFF
NA	TRBJ1-2	TRBV11-2	NA	TGTGCCAGCAGCTTAGTTACAGGCAGCCTCTATGGCTACACCTTC	CASSLVTGSLYGYTF
TRBD1	TRBJ2-3	TRBV11-2	once	TGTGCCAGCAGCTTCCTCGGACAGGACCCCACAGATACGCAGTATTTT	CASSFLGQDPTDTQYF
TRBD1	TRBJ2-7	TRBV3-1/TRBV3-2	NA	TGTGCCAGCAGTCGACAGGGATACGAGCAGTACTTC	CASSRQGYEQYF
TRBD2	TRBJ2-2	TRBV18	NA	TGTGCCAGCTCGCCCCGCCTAGCGGGAGGTGCGGACACCGGGGAGCTGTTTTTT	CASSPRLAGGADTGELFF
NA	TRBJ2-1	TRBV27	NA	TGTGCCAGCAGTGAATCGGGACGAGGGAGCGGGGAGCAGTTCTTC	CASSESGRGSGEQFF
TRBD2	TRBJ2-6	TRBV25-1	NA	TGTGCCAGCAGTGATGGGGGGGCTGGGGCCAACGTCCTGACTTTC	CASSDGGAGANVLTF
NA	TRBJ2-7	TRBV18	NA	TGTGCCAGCTCACCATTGACAGATTCTGGGGAGCAGTACTTC	CASSPLTDSGEQYF
TRBD2	TRBJ2-7	TRBV5-1	once	TGCGCCAGCAGCTTGGAGGCTAGCGGGAGGAACGAGCAGTACTTC	CASSLEASGRNEQYF
TRBD1	TRBJ1-6	TRBV5-1	NA	TGCGCCAGCAGCTTGGGGGGACAGGGTTTTGTGTCACCCCTCCACTTT	CASSLGGQGFVSPLHF